This is a list of T cell receptor beta chains from one sample in a study of T cell responses to AZD1222 COVID-19 vaccine. The assay was immunoSEQ multiplex PCR, and TCRdb's table has in-frame clones only and misses some. Of 80,000 to 85,000 clones listed, around 93% are singletons. Sequencing used peripheral blood, obtained 28 days after the second AZD1222 dose. Source of these receptors: an adult who received the AZD1222 COVID-19 vaccine. Each CDR3 is given with its conserved first and last residue. A D gene is named only where the DNA matches it firmly.

J,V,D,CDR3
TRBJ2-7,TRBV19,.,CASSITPANTYSYEQYF
TRBJ1-1,TRBV20-1,.,CSASNGVNTEAFF
TRBJ2-7,TRBV30,TRBD2,CAAYSGTSGSGAGEQYF
TRBJ1-6,TRBV6-5,TRBD1,CASRGEDRANSPLHF
TRBJ2-1,TRBV5-1,TRBD2,CASSLAGIPNEQFF
TRBJ2-5,TRBV5-1,TRBD2,CASSTGTSGQETQYF
TRBJ1-3,TRBV10-3,.,CAISPQGSGNTIYF
TRBJ1-1,TRBV5-1,.,CASSLGQGGEAFF
TRBJ2-7,TRBV15,TRBD2,CATSRDGTSGYEQYF
TRBJ1-1,TRBV29-1,.,CSVGGGLDTEAFF
TRBJ2-5,TRBV5-1,TRBD2,CASSLALAGGRWETQYF
TRBJ1-5,TRBV7-9,.,CASSLVGGTGNQPQHF
TRBJ1-5,TRBV24-1,.,CATSGPYGGENQPQHF
TRBJ2-3,TRBV5-1,TRBD1,CASSAGQGTDTQYF
TRBJ2-7,TRBV19,.,CASSTTNGISYEQYF
TRBJ1-5,TRBV9,.,CASSVGVNNQPQHF
TRBJ2-7,TRBV28,TRBD1,CASSPGDRGYEQYF
TRBJ2-1,TRBV28,TRBD2,CASTRSGSYNEQFF
TRBJ2-3,TRBV5-1,.,CASSPGPPNTQYF